Reported below is one T cell receptor (beta chain). Its antigen is not known. This sample was included in a study of shared clonotypes between healthy human individuals. General study findings and limits: Blood was the only sampled material, and tissue repertoires likely differ.

The CDR3 is 15 amino acids. CDR1 SGHVS and CDR2 FNYEAQ come from the germline V gene. V was trimmed by 2 bases and J by 8 bases, leaving 16 bases between them. Positive CCR7 selection of CD45RO-negative cells yielded the naive CD8 cells, and terminally differentiated effector memory CD45RA+ cells were excluded. Method: immunoSEQ multiplex PCR; TCRdb's copy keeps in-frame clones and lacks some. The sample includes about 590,000 clones, around 95% of them seen just once. This sequence originates from a woman aged 25 to 39 in good health. Sequenced: naive CD8+ T cells sorted from blood. This sequence joins TRBV7-6 and TRBJ1-3; D unresolved. Written as DNA, the CDR3 is TGTGCCAGCAGCTTAACGGGCCCAACCGGGGACACCATATATTTT. Its translation: CASSLTGPTGDTIYF.